This TCR beta chain was observed in a study of blood T cell repertoires in COVID-19. Study-wide background: Acute-phase and convalescent COVID-19 samples originated in the United States, Italy and Spain. Nucleic acid was either cDNA or gDNA, and it came from T cells, B-cell-depleted T cells, or PBMCs.

V lost 0 bases to trimming and J lost 8 bases, with 16 bases between them. Germline V CDR1 and CDR2: MNHEY, SVGAGI. The CDR3 runs to 16 residues. Original handling: Reference gene primer amplification gave nucleated cell count estimates. Clones were sequenced by immunoSEQ multiplex PCR, and TCRdb holds only the in-frame ones, with some missing. V, J and clone size are taken as reported in that table, and D and trimming were inferred from the DNA itself. The top ten clones hold 2% to 3% of a sample with roughly 260,000 clones, around 87% of them seen once. What was sequenced was peripheral blood. The V and J genes are TRBV6-5 and TRBJ1-4; D unresolved. This sequence was found in a woman aged 45-65 years with acute or convalescent COVID-19. CDR3 in amino acids: CASSYSMFLGREKLFF. The CDR3 DNA reads as TGTGCCAGCAGTTACTCGATGTTTTTAGGGAGGGAAAAACTGTTTTTT.